This T cell receptor beta chain came from a study of T cells in Graves' hyperthyroidism and ophthalmopathy (dated by TCRdb to about 2019). At the level of the whole study: Peripheral blood was collected at initial diagnosis, before any treatment. Following sampling, methimazole starting at 30 mg daily was given to hyperthyroidism patients, and high-dose intravenous methylprednisolone was given to ophthalmopathy patients. In addition, the study compared T-cell repertoires in thyroid tissue and in blood from about 6 Graves' hyperthyroidism patients. To identify distinguishing TCR V-J signatures, a discovery cohort of 90 to 100 patients was used, comprising 43 with Graves' ophthalmopathy and some 60 with stable Graves' hyperthyroidism. According to the paper, TCR Vbeta CDR3 sequencing was carried out on 135 peripheral blood samples, which came from 40 to 45 ophthalmopathy, 70 to 80 hyperthyroidism and about 17 progressor patients. The 100 discovery patients were divided at random into training and test sets in a 7:3 ratio. An independent validation cohort of 18 to 20 hyperthyroidism patients and more than 15 patients who later progressed to ophthalmopathy tested prospective prediction of ophthalmopathy. Summary of the overall study and its limitations: In cross-validation, a model built on a 13 V-J signature told ophthalmopathy apart from stable hyperthyroidism with approximately 90% sensitivity and approximately 84% specificity, and in testing the same model reached 80%/75%. Most expanded thyroid clonotypes (frequency above 0.001) were also detected in blood, a finding suggesting that blood repertoires may reflect thyroid immune responses. No statistical method was used to fix the sample size in advance, and group allocation was not hidden from the investigators. In validation, the model predicted progression to ophthalmopathy a median of roughly 6.1 months before onset, with roughly 70% sensitivity and 72.22% specificity.

With respect to this clonotype: Which antigen it targets is not known. Per-nucleotide qualities are absent, and no much larger clonotype sits a single base away.

Stable Graves' hyperthyroidism was defined as no progression to ophthalmopathy during 18 months of follow-up. The hyperthyroidism patients were between 18 and 65 years old and newly diagnosed, with a disease duration of less than 2 months. The study excluded patients with uncontrolled infections, other autoimmune diseases, pregnancy or lactation. Diagnoses were based on clinical symptoms, serum thyroxine and TRAb, thyroid ultrasound and orbital computed tomography. PBMCs were isolated from more than 9 ml of fresh peripheral blood by Ficoll-Paque density gradient centrifugation. Trizol reagent was used to extract total RNA, and RNA quality was then checked on an Agilent 2100 Bioanalyzer. The cysteine opens and the phenylalanine closes a CDR3 of 15 amino acids. This entry keeps only the CDR3 DNA: 45 bases, framed from base 1. V is trimmed back by 0 bases and J by 4 bases, and the junction contains 4 bases that no gene match accounts for.

Amplification of TCR beta CDR3 regions was carried out from RNA transcripts. A first-round RT-PCR of the TCR CDR3 used the HTBI primer set with the Qiagen OneStep RT-PCR kit. A second multiplex PCR round built the libraries, followed by size selection and purification. Sequencing of the libraries was done on an Illumina HiSeq2000 using paired-end 100 bp reads. Under the source paper's analysis protocol: SOAPnuke was used to process the raw data, removing reads that contained adapters or uncalled bases, had a mean Phred below 15, or lacked an exact match to the constant primer or identifier. COPE v1.2.5 was used to merge high-quality paired reads, and clonotypes were defined as unique nucleotide sequences. MiTCR v1.1 was used to align clonotypes to the IMGT TRBV, TRBD and TRBJ reference segments. The analysis included only V-J combinations with a frequency above 0.0001, which together covered around 99% of the repertoires. A TCS score was defined as the ratio of F50 (clonal expansion) to E x V (chaos), with BLOSUM62-based TCRdist applied between CDR3 peptides within each V-J. Welch's t-statistics and random forest reduced 514 V-J features to under 15, which were used in a naive Bayes classifier (R e1071). In-frame beta chains were kept once TCRdb had trimmed the public reads at Q25 with fastp and called clones with MiXCR. Every CDR3 protein is listed once, alongside the most common genes and DNA of its rows. TCRdb, not the original authors, processed these V and J calls. Across this sample there are roughly 350,000 distinct CDR3 sequences, with approximately 15% seen only once. Jointly, the top ten make up roughly 24% of the sample.

Input material: blood. The receptor chain draws on TRBV12-3 or TRBV12-4 and TRBJ2-5; 8 bases in between match TRBD1. The source is a woman in her 30s with Graves' hyperthyroidism. The DNA sequence is given as TGTGCCAGCAGTTTAGCGCGGACAGGGAGAGAGACCCAGTACTTC. The encoded protein is CASSLARTGRETQYF.